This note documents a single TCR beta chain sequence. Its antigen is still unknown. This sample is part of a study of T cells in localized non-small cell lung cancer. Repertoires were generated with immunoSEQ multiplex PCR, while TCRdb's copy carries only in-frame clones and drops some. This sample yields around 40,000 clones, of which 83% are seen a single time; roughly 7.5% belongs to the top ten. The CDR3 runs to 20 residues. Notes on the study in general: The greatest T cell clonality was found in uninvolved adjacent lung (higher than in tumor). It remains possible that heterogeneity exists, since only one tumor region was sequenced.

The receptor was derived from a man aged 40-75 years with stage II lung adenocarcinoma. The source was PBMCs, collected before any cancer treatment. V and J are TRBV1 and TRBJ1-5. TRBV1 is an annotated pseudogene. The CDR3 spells CTSSLSGDRDLLNSNQPQHF. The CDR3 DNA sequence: TGCACCAGCAGCCTAAGTGGGGACCGGGATCTGTTAAATAGCAATCAGCCCCAGCATTTT.